These 7 T cell receptor beta chains were all obtained from the same sample, sequenced in a study of T cell clones after liver transplantation. TCRbeta sequences of proliferating CFSE-low MLR cells were labeled alloreactive. These receptors have no known antigen. The repertoire was sequenced with immunoSEQ multiplex PCR; TCRdb's copy has only in-frame clones and lacks some. The table has about 590 clones, around 38% seen once. The sample comprised CD8+ T cells from cultured PBMCs. All receptors come from a human patient who received a liver transplant. Some T cells may be provided by the graft donor.

This clone rates as medium-sized. CDR3 bases: TGCGCCAGCAGTGAGGACAGCCTTAGCGAGCAGTACTTC. It codes for CASSEDSLSEQYF. The chain joins TRBV10-1 to TRBJ2-7; weak D call: TRBD1 (5 bases). The length of the CDR3 is 13 residues. V was trimmed by 2 bases and J by 6 bases, leaving 11 bases between them. Germline V lookup: CDR1 WNHNN, CDR2 SYGVQD (reference sequence).

By its share, this clone is medium-sized (0.01 to 0.1%). V usage is TRBV9 and J usage is TRBJ2-3; tentatively, D is TRBD2 (5 bases). The CDR3 spans 14 residues. Deletions cut 0 bases from V and 5 bases from J, with 10 bases between. Germline values: CDR1 SGDLS, CDR2 YYNGEE. The DNA for the CDR3 is TGTGCCAGCAGCGTAGCCGGGGTTAGAGATACGCAGTATTTT. Protein: CASSVAGVRDTQYF.

Relative to its sample, this clone is hyperexpanded. This chain uses TRBV6-1 with TRBJ2-7; the D call may be TRBD1 or TRBD2 (6 bases each). Deletions cut 6 bases from V and 3 bases from J, with 12 bases between. Germline V gene data show CDR1 as MNHNS and CDR2 as SASEGT. CDR3 size: 13 residues. CDR3 nucleotides: TGTGCCAGCAGAGGGGGGACTCACTACGAGCAGTACTTC. Protein: CASRGGTHYEQYF.

The genes are TRBV6-1 and TRBJ2-1, with TRBD2 matching 9 bases. The V gene end was trimmed by 6 bases and the J gene end by 9 bases; junction bases not matched to a gene: 6. The V gene's germline CDR1 is MNHNS and CDR2 SASEGT. The CDR3 covers 13 residues. The CDR3 loop reads CASRLSGRGEQFF. DNA for the CDR3: TGTGCCAGCAGGCTTAGCGGGAGAGGTGAGCAGTTCTTC.

This clone is labeled as large. The chain recombines TRBV4-1 with TRBJ2-2; 7 nucleotides agree with TRBD1. Germline V gene lookup returns CDR1 MGHRA and CDR2 YSYEKL. This CDR3 has 13 residues. J lost 5 bases, V lost 4 bases, and 1 base had no gene match. For the CDR3, the DNA is TGCGCCAGCAGCCTACAGGGGACCGGGGAGCTGTTTTTT. Its translation is CASSLQGTGELFF.

The chain joins TRBV28 to TRBJ2-7; D ambiguous. The germline V and J ends were trimmed by 5 bases and 3 bases, with 14 bases remaining between them. CDR1 and CDR2 from the germline V gene are MDHEN and SYDVKM. CDR3 size: 14 residues. The CDR3 DNA follows: TGTGCCAGCAGTCTCCCCGGAGCCATCTACGAGCAGTACTTC. The encoded protein is CASSLPGAIYEQYF.

The count of this clone is one. The chain combines TRBV5-1 with TRBJ2-5; 7 bases are a match to TRBD2. The closer fit of TRBJ2-7 to the DNA end suggests the J call may be wrong. The germline V gene has CDR1 SGHRS and CDR2 YFSETQ. CDR3 length: 16 amino acids. The CDR3 bases are TGCGCCAGCAGCTCCCCCCCCGGGACTACCGCCTACGAGCAGTACTTC. Translated: CASSSPPGTTAYEQYF.